A selection of T cell receptor beta chains follows, all from one sample in a study of cytomegalovirus exposure and HLA in healthy donors. The data were produced by immunoSEQ multiplex PCR, yet TCRdb's version contains in-frame clones alone and is incomplete. The sample lists approximately 160,000 clones, about 80% seen once, with 9% to 10% in the top ten. Sequenced: PBMCs. The receptors derive from a young man in good health and CMV-seropositive. Both conserved end residues are part of each CDR3. D genes are given only for firm matches. A clone size is listed for some rows: how often the clone was seen (once, few, many), or a class if it is expanded.

clone size	CDR3 length	D gene	V gene	J gene	CDR3 protein	CDR3 DNA
NA	15	TRBD2	TRBV5-1	TRBJ2-5	CASSYLGGGQETQYF	TGCGCCAGCAGCTACCTGGGGGGGGGCCAAGAGACCCAGTACTTC
NA	18	NA	TRBV19	TRBJ1-1	CASSIDQGKVFLKTEAFF	TGTGCCAGTAGTATAGATCAGGGAAAAGTCTTTCTTAAGACTGAAGCTTTCTTT
NA	14	NA	TRBV6-5	TRBJ1-1	CASGTTLGGTEAFF	TGTGCCAGCGGCACGACCTTGGGGGGCACTGAAGCTTTCTTT
NA	15	TRBD2	TRBV6-5	TRBJ2-1	CASSRGLAGGDEQFF	TGTGCCAGCAGTCGTGGACTAGCGGGAGGCGATGAGCAGTTCTTC
NA	11	NA	TRBV7-9	TRBJ1-1	CASSWAGEAFF	TGTGCCAGCAGCTGGGCAGGCGAAGCTTTCTTT
NA	13	NA	TRBV10-1	TRBJ2-7	CASSDRGSYEQYF	TGCGCCAGCAGTGACAGGGGCTCCTACGAGCAGTACTTC
NA	17	TRBD1	TRBV5-5	TRBJ1-5	CASSLGTGGGSNQPQHF	TGTGCCAGCAGCTTGGGGACAGGGGGGGGCAGCAATCAGCCCCAGCATTTT
NA	14	NA	TRBV10-3	TRBJ1-3	CAIRSGTSGNTIYF	TGTGCCATCAGGAGCGGGACCTCTGGAAACACCATATATTTT
NA	13	NA	TRBV6-4	TRBJ2-7	CASSQGRDYEQYF	TGTGCCAGCAGCCAAGGCAGGGACTACGAGCAGTACTTC
NA	13	NA	TRBV6-5	TRBJ1-1	CASSWARGTEAFF	TGTGCCAGCAGTTGGGCCCGGGGGACTGAAGCTTTCTTT
NA	14	NA	TRBV19	TRBJ1-5	CASSLPQGSQPQHF	TGTGCCAGTAGTCTACCGCAGGGAAGCCAGCCCCAGCATTTT
NA	15	NA	TRBV5-6	TRBJ2-7	CASSLGTTLSYEQYF	TGTGCCAGCAGCTTAGGGACAACCCTTTCCTACGAGCAGTACTTC
few	14	TRBD1	TRBV7-9	TRBJ1-1	CAIRQGFMNTEAFF	TGTGCCATTCGACAGGGCTTTATGAACACTGAAGCTTTCTTT
NA	16	TRBD1	TRBV2	TRBJ1-1	CASRQSGTGTVTEAFF	TGTGCCAGCAGACAATCCGGGACAGGGACCGTCACTGAAGCTTTCTTT
NA	13	TRBD2	TRBV5-3	TRBJ2-5	CARGLAGEETQYF	TGTGCCAGAGGACTAGCGGGAGAAGAGACCCAGTACTTC
few	15	TRBD2	TRBV27	TRBJ2-1	CASSEPGLAPNEQFF	TGTGCCAGCAGCGAACCGGGACTAGCGCCCAATGAGCAGTTCTTC
NA	14	NA	TRBV7-8	TRBJ2-2	CASSLAPGNGELFF	TGTGCCAGCAGCTTAGCGCCGGGGAATGGGGAGCTGTTTTTT
NA	14	TRBD1	TRBV18	TRBJ2-5	CASSPRQGQETQYF	TGTGCCAGCTCCCCCCGACAGGGGCAAGAGACCCAGTACTTC
NA	15	NA	TRBV4-2	TRBJ1-4	CASSPRQATNEKLFF	TGTGCCAGCAGCCCACGACAAGCAACTAATGAAAAACTGTTTTTT
NA	15	NA	TRBV19	TRBJ1-2	CASSSARGTLYGYTF	TGTGCCAGTAGTAGTGCCAGAGGAACGTTGTATGGCTACACCTTC
NA	12	NA	TRBV4-3	TRBJ2-7	CASSAQGYEQYF	TGCGCCAGCAGCGCACAGGGATACGAGCAGTACTTC
few	11	NA	TRBV29-1	TRBJ2-7	CSAASGHEQYF	TGCAGCGCTGCTTCAGGTCACGAGCAGTACTTC
NA	17	TRBD2	TRBV4-3	TRBJ2-7	CASSQDQGLAGADEQYF	TGCGCCAGCAGCCAAGACCAAGGGCTAGCGGGAGCGGACGAGCAGTACTTC
NA	15	TRBD2	TRBV28	TRBJ2-2	CASSSGLTNTGELFF	TGTGCCAGCAGCTCGGGACTAACGAACACCGGGGAGCTGTTTTTT
NA	13	NA	TRBV10-1	TRBJ2-5	CASSEGGGGTQYF	TGCGCCAGCAGTGAGGGCGGTGGCGGGACCCAGTACTTC
NA	15	NA	TRBV6-6	TRBJ1-3	CASSYSSGAGNTIYF	TGTGCCAGCAGTTACTCGTCCGGGGCTGGAAACACCATATATTTT
NA	12	NA	TRBV5-4	TRBJ1-1	CASSTRQSEAFF	TGTGCCAGCAGCACCCGACAGTCTGAAGCTTTCTTT
NA	15	NA	TRBV5-5	TRBJ1-4	CASSPRVVTNEKLFF	TGTGCCAGCAGCCCCAGGGTAGTTACTAATGAAAAACTGTTTTTT
NA	13	NA	TRBV30	TRBJ1-1	CAWTFDGGTEAFF	TGTGCCTGGACCTTCGACGGGGGCACTGAAGCTTTCTTT
NA	13	NA	TRBV5-1	TRBJ1-2	CASSLDSSYGYTF	TGCGCCAGCAGCCTGGACAGTTCCTATGGCTACACCTTC
NA	14	NA	TRBV6-5	TRBJ2-5	CASSYSNTQETQYF	TGTGCCAGCAGTTACTCGAACACCCAAGAGACCCAGTACTTC
NA	15	NA	TRBV11-2	TRBJ2-5	CASSAISGGAGTQYF	TGTGCCAGCAGCGCAATTAGTGGGGGGGCCGGGACCCAGTACTTC
NA	13	TRBD2	TRBV30	TRBJ2-5	CAWSLAGGETQYF	TGTGCCTGGAGTCTAGCGGGAGGAGAGACCCAGTACTTC
NA	13	NA	TRBV5-1	TRBJ2-1	CASSSTGVNEQFF	TGCGCCAGCAGCTCTACAGGAGTCAACGAGCAGTTCTTC
NA	14	TRBD1	TRBV27	TRBJ2-7	CASSLGQGAYEQYF	TGTGCCAGCAGTCTCGGACAGGGGGCCTACGAGCAGTACTTC
NA	14	TRBD2	TRBV28	TRBJ2-1	CASSPSGPYNEQFF	TGTGCCAGCAGCCCTAGCGGACCTTACAATGAGCAGTTCTTC
NA	13	NA	TRBV30	TRBJ2-5	CAWRGRGGETQYF	TGTGCCTGGAGGGGACGAGGGGGAGAGACCCAGTACTTC
NA	13	TRBD1	TRBV6-1	TRBJ2-7	CASRQGRSYEQYF	TGTGCCAGCAGACAGGGGAGATCCTACGAGCAGTACTTC
once	15	TRBD2	TRBV7-8	TRBJ2-5	CASSFSSGRRETQYF	TGTGCCAGCAGCTTTTCTAGCGGGAGGAGGGAGACCCAGTACTTC
NA	16	TRBD1	TRBV9	TRBJ2-1	CASSGKTGSSYNEQFF	TGTGCCAGCAGCGGTAAGACAGGGAGCTCCTACAATGAGCAGTTCTTC
few	17	NA	TRBV21-1	TRBJ2-7	CASNVPGLAGTPREQYF	TGTGCCAGCAATGTCCCGGGACTAGCGGGAACTCCGCGGGAGCAGTACTTC
NA	17	TRBD1	TRBV18	TRBJ1-2	CASSLDRDRGPYPSSTF	TGTGCCAGCTCACTCGACCGGGACAGGGGGCCCTATCCGTCCTCCACCTTC
NA	13	NA	TRBV5-1	TRBJ2-3	CASSIAGADTQYF	TGCGCCAGCAGCATAGCCGGGGCAGATACGCAGTATTTT
few	16	NA	TRBV7-8	TRBJ2-1	CASSPWAHGRGSEQFF	TGTGCCAGCAGCCCCTGGGCTCACGGGAGAGGGAGTGAGCAGTTCTTC
NA	17	NA	TRBV4-1	TRBJ2-4	CASSQSEGAGAKNIQYF	TGCGCCAGCAGCCAATCTGAAGGGGCTGGAGCCAAAAACATTCAGTACTTC
NA	14	TRBD1	TRBV19	TRBJ2-4	CARTGMLAKNIQYF	TGTGCCAGGACAGGGATGTTAGCCAAAAACATTCAGTACTTC
few	13	NA	TRBV29-1	TRBJ1-5	CSVLGREGQPQHF	TGCAGCGTTCTAGGCAGGGAGGGTCAGCCCCAGCATTTT
NA	15	NA	TRBV5-5	TRBJ1-5	CASSSQGLSNQPQHF	TGTGCCAGCAGCTCACAGGGTCTGAGCAATCAGCCCCAGCATTTT
once	16	NA	TRBV27	TRBJ2-2	CASSGRGTVGTGELFF	TGTGCCAGCAGCGGTCGGGGGACAGTGGGCACCGGGGAGCTGTTTTTT
NA	13	NA	TRBV7-2	TRBJ2-5	CASSVGPQETQYF	TGTGCCAGCAGCGTGGGGCCTCAAGAGACCCAGTACTTC
NA	13	NA	TRBV7-2	TRBJ2-7	CASSYDRVYEQYF	TGTGCCAGCAGCTATGACAGAGTCTACGAGCAGTACTTC
few	14	TRBD1	TRBV27	TRBJ2-7	CASSSRDRSYEQYF	TGTGCCAGCAGTTCCCGGGACAGGTCCTACGAGCAGTACTTC
once	15	TRBD1	TRBV27	TRBJ2-7	CASSSPGQGGHEQYF	TGTGCCAGCAGTTCGCCGGGACAGGGAGGTCACGAGCAGTACTTC
NA	14	TRBD2	TRBV11-2	TRBJ2-7	CASSFGLASYEQYF	TGTGCCAGCAGCTTCGGACTAGCATCCTACGAGCAGTACTTC
few	14	NA	TRBV6-5	TRBJ1-1	CASSYPGRGTEAFF	TGTGCCAGCAGTTACCCGGGGCGGGGCACTGAAGCTTTCTTT
NA	15	NA	TRBV19	TRBJ2-1	CASSIGSPRANEQFF	TGTGCCAGTAGTATCGGATCCCCGAGGGCGAATGAGCAGTTCTTC
NA	14	NA	TRBV5-8	TRBJ1-5	CASSADGLNQPQHF	TGTGCCAGCAGCGCAGACGGACTCAATCAGCCCCAGCATTTT